One sample yielded the 28 T cell receptor beta chains listed below, sequenced in a study of naive CD8 T cells in extremely preterm neonates. Repertoires were generated with immunoSEQ multiplex PCR, while TCRdb's copy carries only in-frame clones and drops some. Of about 7,900 clones listed, around 98% are singletons. The sequencing sample was made of naive CD8+ T cells from blood. The source is a human donor in good health.

The chain employs TRBV11-2 and TRBJ2-3; the match to TRBD1 covers 7 bases. Germline V gives CDR1 SGHAT, CDR2 FQNNGV. The CDR3 loop spans 15 amino acids. The V and J ends lost 5 bases and 2 bases, in that order; junction bases with no gene match: 7. The DNA for the CDR3 is TGTGCCAGCAGCCCATTCGACAGGGTCACAGATACGCAGTATTTT. It yields the protein CASSPFDRVTDTQYF. The full variable domain, in which reference TRBV11-2 and TRBJ2-3 provide the parts outside the CDR3, is EAGVAQSPRYKIIEKRQSVAFWCNPISGHATLYWYQQILGQGPKLLIQFQNNGVVDDSQLPKDRFSAERLKGVDSTLKIQPAKLEDSAVYLCASSPFDRVTDTQYFGPGTRLTVL.

The chain joins TRBV6-5 to TRBJ1-5, with D perhaps matching TRBD1 (6 bases). The V end was cut by 0 bases, the J end by 1 base, with 7 bases between. Per germline, CDR1 MNHEY and CDR2 SVGAGI. The length of the CDR3 is 15 residues. The CDR3 protein is CASSYSGASNQPQHF. The CDR3 bases are TGTGCCAGCAGTTACTCGGGGGCCAGCAATCAGCCCCAGCATTTT.

The rearrangement uses TRBV30 and TRBJ2-7, with 7 bases fitting TRBD1. Germline V gene lookup returns CDR1 GTSNPN and CDR2 SVGIG (reference sequence). Trimming removed 5 bases from V and 1 base from J; junction bases left unmatched: 5. CDR3 length equals 13 residues. This chain's CDR3 is CAWGTELSYEQYF. As DNA, the CDR3 is TGTGCCTGGGGGACAGAGTTATCCTACGAGCAGTACTTC.

This sequence joins TRBV11-3 and TRBJ2-1; 11 bases line up with TRBD1. The germline V gene has CDR1 SGHNT and CDR2 YENEEA. V shed 4 bases and J 8 bases; nucleotides not matched to a gene: 10. The length of the CDR3 is 16 residues. The DNA of the CDR3 is TGTGCCAGCAGCTCTGCTCCCGGGACAGGGGGGGATGAGCAGTTCTTC. Its translation is CASSSAPGTGGDEQFF.

This chain joins TRBV5-4 and TRBJ2-7, with a possible D match to TRBD2 (7 bases). Germline-derived CDR1 and CDR2 are SGHNT and YYREEE (reference sequence). The CDR3 loop spans 15 amino acids. Deletions cut 7 bases from V and 7 bases from J, with 24 bases between. This CDR3 reads CASGKGGGSTREQYV. CDR3 nucleotides: TGTGCCAGCGGCAAGGGGGGAGGGAGTACGAGGGAGCAGTACGTC.

V gene TRBV7-9 combines with J gene TRBJ2-5; tentatively, D is TRBD1 (6 bases). The germline gives CDR1 SEHNR, CDR2 FQNEAQ (reference sequence). The CDR3 is 14 amino acids. V was trimmed by 5 bases and J by 1 base, leaving 11 bases between them. The chain's CDR3 is CASSLRDTQETQYF. CDR3 bases: TGTGCCAGCAGCCTCCGGGACACCCAAGAGACCCAGTACTTC.

V usage is TRBV27 and J usage is TRBJ1-4; 7 positions agree with TRBD1. The V segment lost 1 base and the J segment 3 bases; nucleotides outside the gene matches: 2. This CDR3 has 15 residues. The germline V gene encodes CDR1 MNHEY and CDR2 SMNVEV (reference sequence). The CDR3: CASSLLGQPNEKLFF. The CDR3, as DNA: TGTGCCAGCAGTTTATTGGGACAGCCTAATGAAAAACTGTTTTTT.

This chain uses TRBV19 with TRBJ2-3; D is ambiguous. The CDR3 runs 13 residues. V was trimmed by 3 bases and J by 2 bases, leaving 6 bases between them. The germline gives CDR1 LNHDA, CDR2 SQIVND (reference sequence). Written as DNA, the CDR3 is TGTGCCAGTAGTATGGCCGCCACAGATACGCAGTATTTT. Translating it yields CASSMAATDTQYF. The whole variable domain, remainder taken from reference TRBV19 and TRBJ2-3, is DGGITQSPKYLFRKEGQNVTLSCEQNLNHDAMYWYRQDPGQGLRLIYYSQIVNDFQKGDIAEGYSVSREKKESFPLTVTSAQKNPTAFYLCASSMAATDTQYFGPGTRLTVL.

The J gene is TRBJ2-7, the V gene TRBV5-4; 8 nucleotides match TRBD2. The V and J ends lost 6 bases and 6 bases, in that order; junction bases with no gene match: 5. This CDR3 has 12 amino acids. Germline assignment: CDR1 SGHNT and CDR2 YYREEE (reference sequence). In DNA, the CDR3 is TGTGCCAGCACCGACGGGAGGGTCGAGCAGTACTTC. Translating it yields CASTDGRVEQYF.

V is TRBV5-4 and J is TRBJ1-1; D possibly corresponds to TRBD1 (6 bases). Germline V CDR1 and CDR2: SGHNT, YYREEE (reference sequence). CDR3 length: 11 residues. Trimming shortened V by 3 bases and J by 7 bases, and 7 bases separated the two germline ends. The CDR3 bases are TGTGCCAGCAGCTCCAGGGGTGAAGCTTTCTTT. Translated: CASSSRGEAFF.

V is TRBV4-3 and J is TRBJ2-1; 11 bases are a match to TRBD2. CDR1 and CDR2 (germline): LGHNA, YSLEER. V was pared by 1 base and J by 7 bases, with 6 bases of the junction left unmatched. This CDR3 has 16 residues. The CDR3 protein is CASSQVAGGPGNEQFF. CDR3 bases: TGCGCCAGCAGCCAAGTAGCGGGAGGGCCTGGGAATGAGCAGTTCTTC.

The chain is built from TRBV27 and TRBJ2-5; 10 bases are a match to TRBD1. The CDR3 extends over 15 amino acids. The trim removed 5 bases at V and 1 base at J, leaving 4 bases unmatched. The germline V gene encodes CDR1 MNHEY and CDR2 SMNVEV (reference sequence). CDR3 loop: CASSHGTGAQETQYF. The CDR3 nucleotides are TGTGCCAGCAGTCACGGGACAGGGGCCCAAGAGACCCAGTACTTC.

The J gene is TRBJ2-7, the V gene TRBV25-1, with D maybe TRBD2 (6 bases). Trimming took 4 bases from V and 6 from J, leaving 10 bases between them. The CDR3 contains 12 residues. Germline loops: CDR1 MGHDK, CDR2 SYGVNS. The CDR3 nucleotides are TGTGCCAGCAGTGGTAGGAGGGGCGAGCAGTACTTC. Protein product: CASSGRRGEQYF.

The genes are TRBV7-6 and TRBJ1-6, with TRBD1 identical over 7 bases. CDR3 size: 14 residues. Germline V gives CDR1 SGHVS, CDR2 FNYEAQ. After removal of 2 bases from V and 10 bases from J, the junction contained 5 bases not matched to a gene. CDR3 amino acids: CASSLLGGESPLHF. As DNA, the CDR3 is TGTGCCAGCAGCTTATTAGGGGGCGAATCACCCCTCCACTTT.

The rearrangement links TRBV7-9 to TRBJ2-1, with TRBD2 matching 7 bases. The ends lost 5 bases at V and 9 bases at J; junction bases unmatched: 4. This CDR3 region has 12 residues. CDR1 and CDR2 (germline): SEHNR, FQNEAQ (reference sequence). CDR3 coding DNA: TGTGCCAGCAGCCCTGGGGGGGGTGAGCAGTTCTTC. It yields the protein CASSPGGGEQFF.

V and J are TRBV5-4 and TRBJ2-1; possibly TRBD2 for D (5 bases). V lost 0 bases to trimming and J lost 8 bases, with 6 bases between them. Germline CDR1 reads SGHNT; CDR2 reads YYREEE (reference sequence). The CDR3 loop spans 12 amino acids. The CDR3 nucleotides are TGTGCCAGCAGCTTGGAGAGGGATGAGCAGTTCTTC. Protein product: CASSLERDEQFF.

This chain joins TRBV27 and TRBJ1-2, with D possibly being TRBD1 (6 bases). Germline values: CDR1 MNHEY, CDR2 SMNVEV (reference sequence). Trimming cost V 2 bases and J 4 bases, with 14 bases left between them. This CDR3 has 15 residues. The CDR3 DNA reads as TGTGCCAGCAGTTTAAGCCAACAGGGTGGCTATGGCTACACCTTC. Its translation: CASSLSQQGGYGYTF.

The chain combines TRBV7-6 with TRBJ1-1; D gene unclear. Per germline, CDR1 SGHVS and CDR2 FNYEAQ. Trimming stripped 4 bases from V and 6 bases from J, with 21 bases between. The CDR3 spans 16 residues. This chain's CDR3 is CASSSNTGRLGAEAFF. The CDR3 DNA is TGTGCCAGCAGCTCAAACACTGGACGCCTCGGGGCTGAAGCTTTCTTT.

This chain joins TRBV2 and TRBJ2-1; no clear D. Trimming shortened V by 1 base and J by 4 bases, and 14 bases separated the two germline ends. The length of the CDR3 is 16 residues. The V gene's germline CDR1 is SNHLY and CDR2 FYNNEI. Here the CDR3 DNA reads TGTGCCAGCAGTGAAGTATCTAGAGGCTCTTACAATGAGCAGTTCTTC. This sequence encodes CASSEVSRGSYNEQFF.

This chain uses TRBV4-1 with TRBJ2-5; tentative D call: TRBD1 (5 bases). V was trimmed by 1 base and J by 4 bases, leaving 19 bases between them. The CDR3 has 17 residues. The germline gives CDR1 MGHRA, CDR2 YSYEKL. The CDR3 reads CASSQVPPGPYTETQYF. The CDR3 coding sequence is TGCGCCAGCAGCCAAGTCCCTCCAGGGCCCTATACAGAGACCCAGTACTTC.

The chain combines TRBV19 with TRBJ2-6; maybe TRBD2 (5 bases). V was clipped by 3 bases and J by 0 bases, with 12 bases between them. There are 17 residues in the CDR3. The germline V gene has CDR1 LNHDA and CDR2 SQIVND (reference sequence). The CDR3 protein is CASSIRGYSSGANVLTF. The CDR3 DNA is TGTGCCAGTAGTATCCGGGGATATAGCTCTGGGGCCAACGTCCTGACTTTC. Based on the CDR3 plus reference TRBV19 and TRBJ2-6, the full variable domain is DGGITQSPKYLFRKEGQNVTLSCEQNLNHDAMYWYRQDPGQGLRLIYYSQIVNDFQKGDIAEGYSVSREKKESFPLTVTSAQKNPTAFYLCASSIRGYSSGANVLTFGAGSRLTVL.

V and J are TRBV15 and TRBJ2-1; TRBD1 matches 8 bases. CDR1 is LNHNV and CDR2 is YYDKDF in the germline V gene (reference sequence). The J segment lost 7 bases and the V segment lost 4 bases, leaving 9 bases of the junction unmatched. The CDR3 length is 15 residues. CDR3: CATSTTGARLNEQFF. The CDR3 nucleotides are TGTGCCACCAGCACGACAGGGGCGAGATTGAATGAGCAGTTCTTC.

V is TRBV11-3 and J is TRBJ2-3, with unresolved D. Trimming took off 4 bases at V and 1 base at J, with 6 bases between the two ends. Germline CDR1 reads SGHNT; CDR2 reads YENEEA. The CDR3 totals 13 residues. The CDR3 loop is CASSSRGTDTQYF. The CDR3 DNA follows: TGTGCCAGCAGCTCCCGCGGCACAGATACGCAGTATTTT.

The chain recombines TRBV27 with TRBJ2-4; 9 nucleotides agree with TRBD1. Germline V gives CDR1 MNHEY, CDR2 SMNVEV (reference sequence). Losses at the gene ends were 0 bases for V and 7 bases for J; bases not matched to a gene: 7. There are 16 residues in the CDR3. The chain's CDR3 is CASSLSHRGPHNIQYF. CDR3 DNA: TGTGCCAGCAGTTTATCCCACAGGGGGCCCCATAACATTCAGTACTTC.

The rearrangement uses TRBV7-9 and TRBJ2-3, with no clear D. With 7 bases removed from V and 4 bases from J, the gap between germline ends came to 12 bases. In germline, CDR1 is SEHNR, CDR2 FQNEAQ (reference sequence). CDR3 size: 13 residues. CDR3 in amino acids: CASTPAVADTQYF. The CDR3 DNA reads as TGTGCCAGCACCCCCGCGGTGGCAGATACGCAGTATTTT. Using reference TRBV7-9 and TRBJ2-3 for the parts outside the CDR3, the full variable domain is DTGVSQNPRHKITKRGQNVTFRCDPISEHNRLYWYRQTLGQGPEFLTYFQNEAQLEKSRLLSDRFSAERPKGSFSTLEIQRTEQGDSAMYLCASTPAVADTQYFGPGTRLTVL.

The chain is built from TRBV7-7 and TRBJ2-2; TRBD1 aligns across 8 bases. Germline-derived CDR1 and CDR2 are SSHAT and FNYEAQ (reference sequence). Trimming cost V 1 base and J 11 bases; bases outside gene matches: 3. CDR3 length: 13 amino acids. As DNA, the CDR3 is TGTGCCAGCAGCTTAGGGACAGGGACCGAGCTGTTTTTT. Translated, it gives CASSLGTGTELFF.

This clone was recorded once. The chain employs TRBV9 and TRBJ2-5, with D tentatively TRBD2 (5 bases). The CDR3 has 15 residues. In germline, CDR1 is SGDLS, CDR2 YYNGEE. The V end lost 0 bases, the J end lost 2 bases, and 11 bases lay between the germline ends. As DNA, the CDR3 is TGTGCCAGCAGCGTAGGCAGCGGAGGTCAAGAGACCCAGTACTTC. Translation gives CASSVGSGGQETQYF.

This clone was counted a single time. The V call is TRBV7-9, the J call TRBJ1-2; 8 bases match TRBD1. CDR1 and CDR2 from the germline V gene are SEHNR and FQNEAQ (reference sequence). Trimming at V came to 0 bases and at J to 4 bases, leaving 10 bases not matched to a gene. This CDR3 spans 17 amino acids. CDR3 in amino acids: CASSLAGDDRGTYGYTF. DNA for the CDR3: TGTGCCAGCAGCTTAGCTGGAGACGACAGGGGAACCTATGGCTACACCTTC.